One sample yielded the 9 T cell receptor beta chains listed below, sequenced in a study of OX40 agonist ivuxolimab in advanced cancers. Library prep was done by the immunoSEQ multiplex PCR assay. Imported from immuneACCESS, the table was reduced by TCRdb to in-frame sequences with V and J called. These copies leave out some clones; in studies compared against another copy, an unresolved V gene accounts for under half, and the cause of the remainder is not known. The sample profile shows approximately 70,000 clones; about 80% of them were found once. The ten biggest clones cover under 7% of the sample. The specimen was CD4+ or CD8+ T cells sorted from blood, collected in a trial of the OX40 agonist ivuxolimab. All receptors derive from an adult with an advanced solid tumor such as melanoma, head and neck, liver or kidney cancer.

V gene TRBV4-3 combines with J gene TRBJ2-1; the match to TRBD2 covers 7 bases. From germline, CDR1 is LGHNA and CDR2 YSLEER. Trimming removed 0 bases from V and 4 bases from J; junction bases left unmatched: 6. This CDR3 spans 16 amino acids. Written as DNA, the CDR3 is TGCGCCAGCAGCCAAGACTTCACTAGCGCATACAATGAGCAGTTCTTC. It codes for CASSQDFTSAYNEQFF.

The rearrangement joins TRBV6-4 to TRBJ2-3, with TRBD2 matching 8 bases. V was clipped by 2 bases and J by 3 bases; unmatched bases: 4. Germline V lookup: CDR1 MRHNA, CDR2 SNTAGT. This CDR3 is 15 amino acids long. The CDR3 reads CASSDETGGTDTQYF. CDR3 nucleotide sequence: TGTGCCAGCAGTGACGAGACGGGAGGGACAGATACGCAGTATTTT.

The V gene is TRBV30, the J gene TRBJ2-3; D not resolved. The germline V and J ends were trimmed by 1 base and 3 bases, with 5 bases remaining between them. Germline lookup yields CDR1 GTSNPN and CDR2 SVGIG (reference sequence). The CDR3 spans 12 residues. The CDR3 region is CAWSAQTDTQYF. The CDR3 nucleotides are TGTGCCTGGAGTGCCCAAACAGATACGCAGTATTTT.

V and J are TRBV28 and TRBJ2-7; no clear D. Germline CDR1 is MDHEN and CDR2 is SYDVKM. Trimming stripped 7 bases from V and 2 bases from J, with 15 bases between. The CDR3 spans 14 residues. CDR3 sequence (DNA): TGTGCCAGCAACCACCTAGGGCCTACCTACGAGCAGTACTTC. Amino acids: CASNHLGPTYEQYF.

The chain recombines TRBV28 with TRBJ2-3; TRBD1 matches at 7 bases. The CDR3 contains 15 residues. The germline V gene has CDR1 MDHEN and CDR2 SYDVKM. The V segment lost 4 bases and the J segment 2 bases; nucleotides outside the gene matches: 6. The CDR3 region is CASSYRTGYTDTQYF. Written as DNA, the CDR3 is TGTGCCAGCAGTTACCGGACAGGCTACACAGATACGCAGTATTTT.

The chain carries TRBV9 and TRBJ2-7; D not certain. The germline gives CDR1 SGDLS, CDR2 YYNGEE. There are 16 residues in the CDR3. The V gene lost 4 bases and the J gene lost 0 bases, with 17 bases spanning the gap. The CDR3 DNA is TGTGCCAGCAGCCCTGGTGGCCCTATCAGCTCCTACGAGCAGTACTTC. Its protein is CASSPGGPISSYEQYF.

The genes are TRBV6-6 and TRBJ2-7; perhaps TRBD1 as D (5 bases). CDR1 and CDR2 from the germline V gene are MNHNY and SVGAGI (reference sequence). The CDR3 is 13 amino acids. V lost 4 bases to trimming and J lost 1 base, with 8 bases between them. The chain's CDR3 is CASSLQGSYEQYF. CDR3 coding DNA: TGTGCCAGCAGTTTGCAGGGTTCCTACGAGCAGTACTTC.

J is TRBJ2-5 and V is TRBV10-3; 10 bases line up with TRBD2. V lost 2 bases to trimming and J lost 2 bases; unmatched junction nucleotides: 2. Germline CDR1 is ENHRY and CDR2 is SYGVKD. This CDR3 comprises 15 residues. CDR3 nucleotides: TGTGCCATCAGTGAGGGACTAGCGGTTCAAGAGACCCAGTACTTC. This gives the protein CAISEGLAVQETQYF.

The gene calls are TRBV27 and TRBJ2-7; 12 bases are shared with TRBD1. The germline CDR1 and CDR2 sequences are MNHEY and SMNVEV (reference sequence). This CDR3 spans 19 amino acids. V shed 5 bases, J shed 2 bases, and the junction held 16 bases outside the gene matches. CDR3 loop: CASSTAPGQGALGPYEQYV. In DNA form, the CDR3 reads TGTGCCAGCAGTACCGCCCCGGGACAGGGGGCGCTTGGCCCCTACGAGCAGTACGTC.